These 28 T cell receptor beta chains were all obtained from the same sample, sequenced in a study of regulatory T cells in long-lasting Graves disease (dated by TCRdb to the early 2020s). Library creation used multiplex PCR. The listed sequencing device is Illumina HiSeq 4000. TCR beta libraries were built with iRepertoire HTBI primers and Arm-PCR amplification of CDR3 regions. The public sequencing data were trimmed at Q25 with fastp and processed into clonotypes with MiXCR by TCRdb, which kept only in-frame beta chains. All rows with the same CDR3 protein become a single entry with the most common DNA and genes. The sample table shows fewer than 650,000 distinct CDR3 sequences, and approximately 15% are seen once. Of the sample, around 19% is held by the ten largest clones. The time point label corresponds to: newly diagnosed GD, antithyroid drugs for less than 3 months. For both TCR sequencing and RNA sequencing, RNA was extracted from PBMCs in TRIzol.

This sample also belongs to another study, concerning T cells in Graves' hyperthyroidism and ophthalmopathy.

The material was peripheral blood mononuclear cells (PBMCs), obtained at new diagnosis, from a patient treated with antithyroid drugs. Source of these receptors: a woman aged 25 to 39 with Graves disease. Donor details come from another sample of the same person, matched by shared clones.

The chain carries TRBV11-1 and TRBJ2-1, with TRBD1 matching 8 bases. This CDR3 has 13 amino acids. The germline V gene encodes CDR1 SGHAT and CDR2 FQDESV (reference sequence). The V segment lost 6 bases and the J segment 8 bases; nucleotides outside the gene matches: 6. The CDR3 DNA reads TGTGCCAGCAGGACCGACAGGGGATATGAGCAGTTCTTC. Amino acids: CASRTDRGYEQFF.

This chain connects TRBV6-1 to TRBJ2-3; 10 positions match TRBD1. V shed 7 bases and J 2 bases; nucleotides not matched to a gene: 6. The CDR3 runs to 15 residues. Germline V lookup: CDR1 MNHNS, CDR2 SASEGT. The DNA for the CDR3 is TGTGCCAGCACAGACAGGGGGCTACCCACAGATACGCAGTATTTT. Residues: CASTDRGLPTDTQYF.

This clonotype was seen many times. The V gene is TRBV9, the J gene TRBJ2-1; 7 nucleotides line up with TRBD2. Unmatched junction bases numbered 9, after V lost 0 bases and J lost 6 bases. CDR3 length: 16 amino acids. Germline V gene lookup returns CDR1 SGDLS and CDR2 YYNGEE. The CDR3: CASSVEGRAYLNEQFF. In DNA, the CDR3 is TGTGCCAGCAGCGTAGAAGGGAGGGCCTATCTCAATGAGCAGTTCTTC.

As concerns this clonotype: Just one base apart from a much larger clone, this may be a read error. The V call is TRBV29-1, the J call TRBJ2-4; D may be TRBD1 (6 bases). Germline values: CDR1 SQVTM, CDR2 ANQGSEA. The CDR3 extends over 13 amino acids. CDR3 amino acids: CGVVQGQQNIQYF. As DNA, the CDR3 is TGCGGCGTTGTGCAGGGGCAGCAAAACATTCAGTACTTC. The whole variable domain, remainder taken from reference TRBV29-1 and TRBJ2-4, is SAVISQKPSRDICQRGTSLTIQCQVDSQVTMMFWYRQQPGQSLTLIATANQGSEATYESGFVIDKFPISRPNLTFSTLTVSNMSPEDSSIYLCGVVQGQQNIQYFGAGTRLSVL.

CDR3 sequence (DNA): TGTGCCAGCAGCCTCAGCGGGAGGGCCCACAATGAGCAGTTCTTC. Translating gives CASSLSGRAHNEQFF. This sequence joins TRBV3-1 and TRBJ2-1; 10 nucleotides line up with TRBD2. The V segment lost 4 bases and the J segment 5 bases; nucleotides outside the gene matches: 5. Germline V gives CDR1 LGHDT, CDR2 YNNKEL (reference sequence). This CDR3 contains 15 residues.

In this sample, this clonotype turned up a few times. The chain links TRBV5-6 to TRBJ2-7, with no clear D. This CDR3 has 15 amino acids. Germline loops: CDR1 SGHDT, CDR2 YYEEEE. V was pared by 0 bases and J by 3 bases, with 13 bases between. CDR3: CASSLVGRRGYEQYF. The CDR3 bases are TGTGCCAGCAGCTTGGTGGGCAGGAGAGGCTACGAGCAGTACTTC.

Of note for this clonotype: The junction does not match germline at one end; this may be a read error. The V and J genes are TRBV6-1 and TRBJ1-1; maybe TRBD1 (5 bases). Germline lookup yields CDR1 MNHNS and CDR2 SASEGT. The CDR3 spans 13 residues. The CDR3: CASGGSMNTEASF. The CDR3 DNA reads as TGTGCCAGCGGGGGTTCCATGAACACTGAAGCTTCCTTT.

This clonotype was recorded a few times. The chain couples TRBV7-2 to TRBJ1-1; tentative D call: TRBD1 (6 bases). V lost 6 bases and J 1 base, leaving 15 bases between the germline ends. The germline V gene encodes CDR1 SGHTA and CDR2 FQGNSA. The CDR3 runs to 15 residues. The CDR3 loop reads CASSGGGATNTEAFF. DNA of the CDR3: TGTGCCAGCAGTGGGGGGGGGGCAACGAACACTGAAGCTTTCTTT.

This clonotype was found many times. The chain carries TRBV7-2 and TRBJ2-7; 7 nucleotides align to TRBD2. V lost 4 bases, J lost 3 bases, and 6 bases stayed unmatched. The CDR3 sequence is 14 residues long. Germline CDR1 and CDR2: SGHTA and FQGNSA. CDR3 nucleotide sequence: TGTGCCAGCAGCTCCGGACTAGACAGCTACGAGCAGTACTTC. Encoded protein: CASSSGLDSYEQYF.

J is TRBJ1-1 and V is TRBV3-1; weak D call: TRBD1 (5 bases). CDR3 size: 16 residues. Germline CDR1 LGHDT, CDR2 YNNKEL (reference sequence). The V end was cut by 4 bases, the J end by 0 bases, with 15 bases between. The CDR3 DNA reads TGTGCCAGCAGCCGATCACAGGCGGTTATGAACACTGAAGCTTTCTTT. This sequence encodes CASSRSQAVMNTEAFF. Based on the CDR3 plus reference TRBV3-1 and TRBJ1-1, the full variable domain is DTAVSQTPKYLVTQMGNDKSIKCEQNLGHDTMYWYKQDSKKFLKIMFSYNNKELIINETVPNRFSPKSPDKAHLNLHINSLELGDSAVYFCASSRSQAVMNTEAFFGQGTRLTVV.

This clonotype was detected many times. The V call is TRBV27, the J call TRBJ2-2; D is ambiguous. Germline lookup yields CDR1 MNHEY and CDR2 SMNVEV (reference sequence). The V gene lost 2 bases and the J gene lost 1 base, with 11 bases spanning the gap. The CDR3 has 16 residues. CDR3 sequence reads: CASSLSREMNTGELFF. Here the CDR3 DNA reads TGTGCCAGCAGTTTAAGTAGGGAAATGAACACCGGGGAGCTGTTTTTT.

This clonotype was counted a few times. The genes are TRBV19 and TRBJ2-1; D is undetermined. V was trimmed by 7 bases and J by 5 bases, leaving 6 bases between them. Germline V gene lookup returns CDR1 LNHDA and CDR2 SQIVND (reference sequence). This CDR3 spans 11 amino acids. For the CDR3, the DNA is TGTGCCAGTACCGTCCACAATGAGCAGTTCTTC. Translating gives CASTVHNEQFF.

This clonotype was observed a handful of times. The J gene is TRBJ1-2, the V gene TRBV6-1; 8 bases fit TRBD1. From germline, CDR1 is MNHNS and CDR2 SASEGT. This CDR3 has 15 residues. V shed 8 bases and J 3 bases; nucleotides not matched to a gene: 11. The DNA for the CDR3 is TGTGCCAGCGTCGATCGACAGGGGCGATACTATGGCTACACCTTC. This gives the protein CASVDRQGRYYGYTF.

This clonotype was recorded a few times. The genes are TRBV4-2 and TRBJ1-2, with D hard to call. This CDR3 region has 18 residues. Germline V CDR1 and CDR2: LGHNA, YNFKEQ. V lost 0 bases to trimming and J lost 6 bases, with 23 bases between them. The CDR3 DNA reads TGTGCCAGCAGCCAAGACCTAGGGCAGGCCACATCCCGCGATGGCTACACCTTC. Translation gives CASSQDLGQATSRDGYTF.

The V and J genes are TRBV19 and TRBJ2-5; 9 bases agree with TRBD2. The germline CDR1 and CDR2 sequences are LNHDA and SQIVND (reference sequence). The CDR3 is 15 residues long. V lost 3 bases, J lost 2 bases, and 4 bases stayed unmatched. The CDR3 region is CASSILAGVQETQYF. The CDR3 DNA follows: TGTGCCAGTAGTATCTTAGCGGGAGTTCAAGAGACCCAGTACTTC. Complete variable domain (other parts from reference TRBV19 and TRBJ2-5): DGGITQSPKYLFRKEGQNVTLSCEQNLNHDAMYWYRQDPGQGLRLIYYSQIVNDFQKGDIAEGYSVSREKKESFPLTVTSAQKNPTAFYLCASSILAGVQETQYFGPGTRLLVL.

In the case of this clonotype: This may stem from a read error, because a much larger clone lies one nucleotide away. The chain uses TRBV11-2 and TRBJ2-7; the D gene is possibly TRBD1 (8 bases). CDR1 is SGHAT, CDR2 FQNNGV, per germline. The CDR3 runs 15 residues. The DNA for the CDR3 is TGTGCCAGCAGCTACCGACAGGGGAGGGACTACGAGCAGTGCTTC. Residues: CASSYRQGRDYEQCF.

The chain couples TRBV28 to TRBJ2-4; possible D gene TRBD2, 6 bases. Germline CDR1 reads MDHEN; CDR2 reads SYDVKM. The CDR3 length is 17 residues. V was clipped by 5 bases and J by 0 bases, with 17 bases between them. Here the CDR3 DNA reads TGTGCCAGCAGTCTCGAGGAGGGGACTCTAGCCAAAAACATTCAGTACTTC. Translated: CASSLEEGTLAKNIQYF.

Many counts were recorded for this clonotype. The genes are TRBV28 and TRBJ1-5, with TRBD1 identical over 7 bases. V lost 8 bases, J lost 1 base, and 11 bases stayed unmatched. CDR3 length: 16 residues. Germline V lookup: CDR1 MDHEN, CDR2 SYDVKM. DNA for the CDR3: TGTGCCAGCGGGACAGACACCCCGTGGAGCAATCAGCCCCAGCATTTT. Amino acids: CASGTDTPWSNQPQHF.

As regards this clonotype: Possible read error: a much larger clone is one base away. V gene TRBV12-3 or TRBV12-4 combines with J gene TRBJ2-1, with D possibly being TRBD1 (6 bases). The CDR3 is 15 amino acids. The CDR3 DNA sequence: TGTGCCAGCAGTCAAACAGGGATAGTTCACAATGAGCGGTTCTTC. This encodes CASSQTGIVHNERFF.

The V and J genes are TRBV5-6 and TRBJ2-3, with 10 positions matching TRBD1. Germline assignment: CDR1 SGHDT and CDR2 YYEEEE. This CDR3 has 16 amino acids. The V segment lost 0 bases and the J segment 4 bases; nucleotides outside the gene matches: 5. Written as DNA, the CDR3 is TGTGCCAGCAGCTTGGCCGGACAGGGGGTAGCAGATACGCAGTATTTT. As protein: CASSLAGQGVADTQYF.

This clonotype was counted at least ten times. The chain employs TRBV2 and TRBJ1-1, with D possibly matching TRBD1 (5 bases). The CDR3 extends over 14 amino acids. Per germline, CDR1 SNHLY and CDR2 FYNNEI. V gave up 3 bases and J gave up 0 bases, with 8 bases separating them. The CDR3, as DNA: TGTGCCAGCAGTGAGGAGGGGATGAACACTGAAGCTTTCTTT. Translated, it gives CASSEEGMNTEAFF.

This rearrangement joins TRBV20-1 to TRBJ1-3; D is unresolved. Per the germline V gene, CDR1 is DFQATT and CDR2 is SNEGSKA (reference sequence). This CDR3 region has 14 residues. V dropped 6 bases and J dropped 0 bases, with 12 bases sitting between them. The CDR3 DNA follows: TGCAGTGCGAACGCGTTCGCCTCTGGAAACACCATATATTTT. Translating it yields CSANAFASGNTIYF.

This clonotype has only a few counts. The rearrangement uses TRBV7-3 and TRBJ2-1; 11 bases map to TRBD2. Germline assignment: CDR1 SGHTA and CDR2 FQGTGA. V dropped 5 bases and J dropped 0; count of bases not matched to a gene: 15. CDR3 length: 20 residues. CDR3 sequence reads: CASSRGPQLAGASSYNEQFF. CDR3 bases: TGTGCCAGCAGCCGAGGCCCCCAACTAGCGGGGGCAAGCTCCTACAATGAGCAGTTCTTC.

The V call is TRBV5-1, the J call TRBJ1-2, with TRBD1 matching 9 bases. The CDR3 is 15 amino acids. CDR1 and CDR2 (germline): SGHRS, YFSETQ. The ends lost 0 bases at V and 6 bases at J; junction bases unmatched: 6. The CDR3 DNA reads as TGCGCCAGCAGCTTGGCGCTTGACAGGGGGAATGGCTACACCTTC. It translates to CASSLALDRGNGYTF.

V gene TRBV3-1 combines with J gene TRBJ2-7, with D maybe TRBD1 (6 bases). The ends were cut back, 5 bases at V and 6 bases at J, with 14 bases in the middle. CDR3 length: 13 residues. Germline loops: CDR1 LGHDT, CDR2 YNNKEL (reference sequence). CDR3: CASSKIQGSEQYF. The CDR3 DNA follows: TGTGCCAGCAGCAAGATACAGGGTTCCGAGCAGTACTTC.

In its sample, this clonotype was seen many times. This chain links TRBV28 with TRBJ2-2, with 10 bases that match TRBD2. CDR1 and CDR2 from the germline V gene are MDHEN and SYDVKM. The CDR3 has 17 amino acids. V lost 3 bases and J lost 8; bases outside the gene matches: 12. The CDR3 bases are TGTGCCAGCAGTTTTCATCAGACTAGCGGGCAAAGGGGGGAGCTGTTTTTT. It translates to CASSFHQTSGQRGELFF.

The table lists this clonotype with a few counts. This chain uses TRBV10-3 with TRBJ1-3; 7 bases map to TRBD1. Germline-derived CDR1 and CDR2 are ENHRY and SYGVKD. J gave up 2 bases and V 5 bases, and 3 bases lay outside the gene matches. This CDR3 is built from 14 residues. The CDR3 DNA reads TGTGCCATCAGTTCGACAGGGACTGGAAACACCATATATTTT. Amino acids: CAISSTGTGNTIYF.

In the case of this clonotype: A much larger clone is a single base away; this may be a read error. The V gene is TRBV25-1, the J gene TRBJ1-2; tentatively, D is TRBD1 (5 bases). CDR1 and CDR2 from the germline V gene are MGHDK and SYGVNS. CDR3 length equals 17 residues. The germline V and J ends were trimmed by 3 bases and 5 bases, with 22 bases remaining between them. This chain's CDR3 is CASSDAPEGSGSYGYTF. The CDR3 DNA reads TGTGCCAGCAGTGACGCCCCTGAGGGGTCAGGGTCATATGGCTACACCTTC.